This section outlines one T cell receptor beta chain sequence together with its context. Its antigen is still unknown. Researchers ran the PCR with 60 Vbeta and 13 Jbeta primers. Assay: immunoSEQ multiplex PCR; the TCRdb copy retains only in-frame clones and omits some. This table holds hundreds of thousands of clones, almost 80% found once. This specimen comes from a study of cytomegalovirus exposure and HLA in healthy donors. V was pared by 5 bases and J by 7 bases, with 9 bases of the junction left unmatched. CDR1 LNHDA and CDR2 SQIVND come from the germline V gene (reference sequence). This CDR3 is built from 14 residues. Study-wide points: Judged likely to be a sequencing artifact was a cluster of highly shared sequence variants. Among TCR sequences, most were rare, though some public TCRs appeared in many donors. An assumption of roughly uniform sequencing depth across donors underlay the presence/absence analyses.

The sample taken for sequencing was PBMCs. The source is a male donor in good health and CMV-seronegative. The chain couples TRBV19 to TRBJ1-2; TRBD1 matches at 8 bases. CDR3 bases: TGTGCCAGTAGTGGACAGGGAAGGTCTGGTGGCTACACCTTC. Translated, it gives CASSGQGRSGGYTF.